This T cell receptor beta chain was identified in a study of persistence of HIV-infected CD4 T cells. This CDR3 contains 15 residues. Between the trimmed V and J ends, which lost 4 bases and 3 bases, there was a span of 15 bases. Points on this clone: Antigen: not known.

An overlapping HIV-1 Gag peptide pool stimulated these cells at 1 ug/peptide/mL. Sorting selected CD4+ T cells upregulating both CD40 ligand and CD69. Inclusion required CMV-positive serology and CD4+ counts above 400 cells/uL. The immunoSEQ assay was version 4, run in survey mode. The method was immunoSEQ multiplex PCR; TCRdb's version includes in-frame clones alone and lacks a portion of them. The sample consists of approximately 25,000 clones, roughly 70% of them appearing once. V gene TRBV23-1 combines with J gene TRBJ1-2, with D possibly matching TRBD1 (5 bases). TRBV23-1 is recorded as an ORF, its role being uncertain. The source is an adult man with HIV who was CMV-seropositive. Sequencing used CD4+ T cells sorted from PBMCs after roughly 20-hour stimulation, obtained from a patient who received antiretroviral therapy. CDR3 in DNA: TGCGCCAGCAGTCTAACGGCAGGGCAGGACTATGGCTACACCTTC. Its protein is CASSLTAGQDYGYTF.